This T cell receptor beta chain was captured by sequencing in a study of response to subunit inactivated influenza vaccine. Study-wide results and caveats: The authors put forward the suggestion that each seasonal influenza vaccination may bring in only a limited number of new T cells.

V lost 5 bases and J lost 0, with 13 bases in between. Per the germline V gene, CDR1 is SGHVS and CDR2 is FQNEAQ. This CDR3 spans 16 amino acids. TCRdb re-called the RT-PCR reads with MiXCR, one entry per CDR3 protein. The sample holds about 500,000 distinct CDR3 sequences, 16% seen once. This clonotype has just a few counts. Its antigen is unidentified. The source of this sequence is a man aged 45-69 years who received an inactivated influenza vaccine. The V gene is TRBV7-8, the J gene TRBJ2-2, with D tentatively TRBD2 (5 bases). The specimen comprised CD4+ T cells sorted from PBMCs, sampled around 25 months after vaccination. For the CDR3, the DNA is TGTGCCAGCAGCGCCCAGGACTTCGCGAACACCGGGGAGCTGTTTTTT. It specifies CASSAQDFANTGELFF.